A single sample is the source of the 4 T cell receptor beta chains below, sequenced in a study of naive and memory T cell subsets (dated by TCRdb to 2017 to 2019). General study outcomes and caveats: A few larger clonotypes were found in naive repertoires, especially CD8, and these larger clonotypes were possibly memory cells re-expressing CD45RA.

Library prep was done by UMI-ligation and nested PCR. Sequencing relied on an Illumina MiSeq. To cover both TRBC1 and TRBC2, the beta constant-region primer consisted of an equimolar mix of two oligonucleotides. Four rounds of PCR were used to amplify ligated cDNA, with nested alpha and beta constant-region primers being used together with the SP2 primer. TCRdb's own reprocessing of the public reads used fastp at Q25 and MiXCR and kept productive beta chains. Entries are consolidated by CDR3 protein sequence, retaining the most common genes and DNA. The sample records 98,000 or so distinct CDR3 sequences, over 9% of which are singletons. The top ten hold just over 0.13% of the sample. Their antigens remain unidentified. Sequenced material: naive CD4+ T cells from blood. The cell subset or site label for this specimen denotes: naive T cells, CD45RA high CD27+. The source of these receptors is a human donor in good health.

The chain has TRBV7-6 and TRBJ2-1; D gene ambiguous. CDR1 is SGHVS, CDR2 FNYEAQ, per germline. Trimming took off 2 bases at V and 6 bases at J, with 14 bases between the two ends. The CDR3 extends over 15 amino acids. The CDR3 spells CASSLQMSPSNEQFF. DNA of the CDR3: TGTGCCAGCAGCTTACAAATGTCCCCTTCCAATGAGCAGTTCTTC.

This clonotype appeared many times. The chain is built from TRBV7-2 and TRBJ2-4; TRBD1 aligns across 7 bases. Trimming cost V 0 bases and J 8 bases; bases outside gene matches: 13. Germline-derived CDR1 and CDR2 are SGHTA and FQGNSA. The CDR3 contains 17 residues. Here the CDR3 reads CASSLAIRQGQGDIQYF. The CDR3, as DNA: TGTGCCAGCAGCTTAGCTATCCGACAGGGCCAAGGGGACATTCAGTACTTC.

The rearrangement uses TRBV18 and TRBJ1-4, with D uncertain. Germline V gene lookup returns CDR1 KGHSH and CDR2 LQKENI. The CDR3 consists of 15 residues. Trimming took 1 base from V and 12 from J, leaving 18 bases between them. CDR3 DNA sequence: TGTGCCAGCTCACCACTCGTCTCCGGCGCCCGAGAACTGTTTTTT. Translating it yields CASSPLVSGARELFF. Complete variable domain (other parts from reference TRBV18 and TRBJ1-4): NAGVMQNPRHLVRRRGQEARLRCSPMKGHSHVYWYRQLPEEGLKFMVYLQKENIIDESGMPKERFSAEFPKEGPSILRIQQVVRGDSAAYFCASSPLVSGARELFFGSGTQLSVL.

The chain joins TRBV6-2 or TRBV6-3 to TRBJ2-5; D is undetermined. Germline-derived CDR1 and CDR2 are MNHEY and SVGEGT. CDR3 length: 13 residues. V gave up 2 bases and J gave up 2 bases, with 6 bases separating them. The CDR3 is CASSYVWQETQYF. CDR3 in DNA: TGTGCCAGCAGTTACGTATGGCAAGAGACCCAGTACTTC.